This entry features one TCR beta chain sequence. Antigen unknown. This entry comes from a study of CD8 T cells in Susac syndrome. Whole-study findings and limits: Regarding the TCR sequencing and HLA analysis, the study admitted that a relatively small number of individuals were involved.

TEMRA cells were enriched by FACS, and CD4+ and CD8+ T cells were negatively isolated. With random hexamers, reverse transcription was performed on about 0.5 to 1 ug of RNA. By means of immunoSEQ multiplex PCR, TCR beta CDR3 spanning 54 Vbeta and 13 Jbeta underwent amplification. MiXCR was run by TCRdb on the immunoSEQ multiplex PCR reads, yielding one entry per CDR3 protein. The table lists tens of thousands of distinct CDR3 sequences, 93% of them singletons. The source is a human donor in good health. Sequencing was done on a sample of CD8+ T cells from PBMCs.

CDR3: CAEGGPNGELFF. Written as DNA, the CDR3 is TGTGCCGAGGGTGGGCCTAACGGGGAGCTGTTTTTT. This sequence joins TRBV12-3 or TRBV12-4 and TRBJ2-2, with a tentative D call TRBD2 (5 bases). V was trimmed by 11 bases and J by 7 bases, leaving 14 bases between them. The CDR3 has 12 residues.